A selection of T cell receptor beta chains follows, all from one sample in a study of cytomegalovirus exposure and HLA in healthy donors. TCRdb's table, derived via immunoSEQ multiplex PCR, lists solely in-frame clones and lacks some. The repertoire has 160,000 or so clones, 75% to 85% of them found once; the top ten carry roughly 5%. The sequenced sample was PBMCs. Every receptor here comes from a man younger than 45 in good health and CMV-seronegative. CDR3s include the opening cysteine and the closing phenylalanine or tryptophan. A D gene is named only where the DNA matches it firmly. Clone size is shown for a subset of rows, as once, few, many or a class of expanded clone.

v_call	j_call	clone_size	d_call	cdr3_aa	cdr3_nt
TRBV29-1	TRBJ1-4	-	-	CSVRQVLNEKLFF	TGCAGCGTTCGACAGGTCCTTAATGAAAAACTGTTTTTT
TRBV19	TRBJ1-1	-	TRBD1	CASSRSGGTEAFF	TGTGCCAGTAGTCGGTCAGGGGGCACTGAAGCTTTCTTT
TRBV9	TRBJ1-1	-	-	CASSPQNTEAFF	TGTGCCAGCAGCCCCCAGAACACTGAAGCTTTCTTT
TRBV5-1	TRBJ2-1	-	TRBD2	CASSLVGGSSYNEQFF	TGCGCCAGCAGCTTGGTGGGGGGGAGCTCCTACAATGAGCAGTTCTTC
TRBV5-1	TRBJ1-1	-	-	CASSLVVLGQNTEAFF	TGCGCCAGCAGCTTGGTGGTGCTGGGGCAGAACACTGAAGCTTTCTTT
TRBV9	TRBJ2-7	-	-	CASSVGSTYEQYF	TGTGCCAGCAGCGTAGGCAGTACCTACGAGCAGTACTTC
TRBV27	TRBJ2-3	-	-	CASSLGGFTDTQYF	TGTGCCAGCAGTTTAGGAGGTTTCACAGATACGCAGTATTTT
TRBV28	TRBJ1-2	-	TRBD1	CASSLGTGGYGYTF	TGTGCCAGCAGCCTCGGAACAGGGGGCTATGGCTACACCTTC
TRBV9	TRBJ2-5	once	TRBD2	CASSVDPSGGRETQYF	TGTGCCAGCAGCGTGGATCCCAGCGGGGGGCGGGAGACCCAGTACTTC
TRBV28	TRBJ1-5	-	TRBD1	CASRQGGTNQPQHF	TGTGCCAGCCGACAGGGAGGTACCAATCAGCCCCAGCATTTT
TRBV5-1	TRBJ1-4	-	TRBD1	CASSPRQGANFEKLFF	TGCGCCAGCAGCCCCCGACAGGGGGCGAATTTTGAAAAACTGTTTTTT
TRBV13	TRBJ2-7	-	TRBD2	CASSRLAGPYEQYF	TGTGCCAGCAGTCGACTAGCGGGACCCTACGAGCAGTACTTC
TRBV7-7	TRBJ2-7	-	-	CASSKFRGEPSYEQYF	TGTGCCAGCAGTAAATTCAGGGGCGAACCCTCCTACGAGCAGTACTTC
TRBV6-5	TRBJ1-2	-	-	CASSYPNRDGYGYTF	TGTGCCAGCAGTTACCCTAACAGGGATGGCTATGGCTACACCTTC
TRBV7-9	TRBJ2-7	-	-	CASSFGGSYEQYF	TGTGCCAGCAGCTTTGGGGGGAGCTACGAGCAGTACTTC
TRBV7-2	TRBJ1-4	-	-	CASSLQSHGTNEKLFF	TGTGCCAGCAGCTTACAAAGTCACGGAACTAATGAAAAACTGTTTTTT
TRBV12-5	TRBJ2-3	-	TRBD1	CASAPGQGEDTQYF	TGTGCTAGTGCCCCGGGACAGGGGGAAGATACGCAGTATTTT
TRBV27	TRBJ2-1	-	TRBD2	CASSLEASGGANEQFF	TGTGCCAGCAGTTTAGAAGCTAGCGGGGGGGCAAATGAGCAGTTCTTC